The source of this T cell receptor beta chain is a study of T cells after yellow fever vaccination. Overall study results and limits: From the bulk population, abundant clonotypes could contaminate and appear within FACS-sorted repertoires. Post-booster repertoires contained most primary-vaccination clones again (96% CD4, about 90% CD8).

Generation of TCR cDNA used 5'RACE template switching (which added a universal primer site and UMIs). A single record per CDR3 protein comes from TCRdb applying MiXCR to the 5' RACE reads. There are 230,000 or so distinct CDR3 sequences in the sample; around 6.7% occur only once, and approximately 1% lies in the top ten. Looked up from germline, CDR1 is DFQATT and CDR2 is SNEGSKA (reference sequence). The CDR3 totals 12 residues. V gave up 5 bases and J gave up 5 bases; unmatched junction bases: 2. On this clonotype: Its antigen is undetermined.

Specimen: CD4+ T cells sorted from PBMCs, collected on the day of the yellow fever booster vaccination. The TCR comes from a man under 40 who received the YFV17D yellow fever vaccine. The rearrangement links TRBV20-1 to TRBJ1-5; 8 bases are a match to TRBD1. The DNA for the CDR3 is TGCAGTGCTGGACAGGGTGATCAGCCCCAGCATTTT. This gives the protein CSAGQGDQPQHF.